This T cell receptor (beta chain) was captured by sequencing in a study of cytotoxic CD8 clonotypes in ibrutinib-treated CLL. Whole-study findings and limits: Private clonotypes, not public ones, expanded at ibrutinib response. Baseline levels were approached again at progression, after clonality had risen at ibrutinib response. Relative to age-matched healthy donors, clonality at baseline was higher, and it tracked circulating CD8+ T-cell counts.

Deep sequencing aimed at 1 in 200,000 to 1 in 1 million T cells' resolution. The protocol was immunoSEQ multiplex PCR, while the TCRdb copy is restricted to in-frame clones and leaves out a portion. The table lists around 140,000 clones, around 80% of them singletons, with about 7.6% in the top ten. As concerns this clone: Its specificity is not known.

The CDR3 length is 15 residues. Germline CDR1 is SGHAT and CDR2 is FQNNGV. V lost 1 base and J lost 8, with 14 bases in between. The starting material was PBMCs, obtained after 36 months of ibrutinib treatment. This clonotype originated in a human donor with chronic lymphocytic leukemia. The rearrangement uses TRBV11-2 and TRBJ1-4; no clear D. CDR3 in amino acids: CASSLVAGETEKLFF. The CDR3, as DNA: TGTGCCAGCAGCTTAGTGGCCGGGGAAACGGAAAAACTGTTTTTT.